The next 10 T cell receptor beta chains were all read from a single sample in a study of beta chain features in type 1 diabetes. Every bit of the isolated RNA underwent reverse transcription, so sequencing read expressed TCRB transcripts. Libraries were prepared by immunoSEQ multiplex PCR; TCRdb keeps only in-frame clonotypes and omits some of them. The data show around 600,000 clones, over 10% seen once. These receptors' targets are unknown. The study, taken as a whole, reports: Shorter TCRB CDR3s, moderately but significantly so, marked every one of the four CD4+ subsets in Type 1 diabetes patients.

Sequencing was carried out using naive CD4+ T cells from blood. Receptors originate from a man in his thirties or forties with type 1 diabetes.

The chain links TRBV7-2 to TRBJ1-2, with a possible D match to TRBD1 (6 bases). Germline values: CDR1 SGHTA, CDR2 FQGNSA. The CDR3 sequence is 13 residues long. V shed 1 base and J shed 3 bases, with 6 bases lying between them. The CDR3 reads CASSLGQDYGYTF. The CDR3 DNA reads TGTGCCAGCAGCTTAGGACAGGACTATGGCTACACCTTC.

The chain couples TRBV10-3 to TRBJ2-3; 8 bases map to TRBD1. CDR3 size: 15 residues. V trimming: 4 bases; J trimming: 2 bases; junction bases outside the gene matches: 5. Per germline, CDR1 ENHRY and CDR2 SYGVKD. The CDR3 here is CAISANRGSTDTQYF. Written as DNA, the CDR3 is TGTGCCATCAGTGCAAACAGGGGGTCCACAGATACGCAGTATTTT.

This clone was seen more than once but under ten times. V and J are TRBV25-1 and TRBJ1-1; a possible D gene is TRBD1 (5 bases). The germline CDR1 and CDR2 sequences are MGHDK and SYGVNS. The CDR3 has 14 residues. Trimming cost V 0 bases and J 6 bases, with 11 bases left between them. CDR3 residues: CASSEYIGGAEAFF. CDR3 DNA: TGTGCCAGCAGTGAATATATAGGAGGGGCTGAAGCTTTCTTT.

This clone appeared a few times. V usage is TRBV10-3 and J usage is TRBJ2-1; a weak D match, TRBD2 (6 bases). The length of the CDR3 is 18 residues. Per the germline V gene, CDR1 is ENHRY and CDR2 is SYGVKD. V was clipped by 4 bases and J by 4 bases, with 23 bases between them. CDR3 residues: CAISGVGTSVGGYNEQFF. As DNA, the CDR3 is TGTGCCATCAGTGGAGTTGGGACTTCCGTCGGGGGATACAATGAGCAGTTCTTC.

This clone was seen more than once but under ten times. This chain joins TRBV11-2 and TRBJ1-1; 8 bases match TRBD1. CDR1 is SGHAT and CDR2 is FQNNGV in the germline V gene. There are 13 residues in the CDR3. J lost 6 bases, V lost 5 bases, and 5 bases had no gene match. CDR3 loop: CASSLGQGAEAFF. The CDR3 coding sequence is TGTGCCAGCAGCCTCGGACAGGGCGCTGAAGCTTTCTTT.

This sequence joins TRBV7-9 and TRBJ1-6; the match to TRBD1 covers 9 bases. The CDR3 sequence is 14 residues long. The germline gives CDR1 SEHNR, CDR2 FQNEAQ (reference sequence). J lost 10 bases, V lost 5 bases, and 6 bases had no gene match. CDR3 amino acids: CASSPGQGRSPLHF. The DNA for the CDR3 is TGTGCCAGCAGCCCAGGACAGGGGAGGTCACCCCTCCACTTT.

This clone was seen a few times. The CDR3: CASSPGSYLLTDTQYF. Here the CDR3 DNA reads TGTGCCAGCAGCCCCGGGTCTTACCTCCTCACAGATACGCAGTATTTT. The V and J genes are TRBV14 and TRBJ2-3; the D is unclear. Germline loops: CDR1 SGHDN, CDR2 FVKESK. V was shortened by 4 bases and J by 2 bases, with 16 bases between the two germline ends. CDR3 length: 16 residues.

J is TRBJ1-1 and V is TRBV6-5, with 8 bases fitting TRBD1. The CDR3 is 15 residues long. With 2 bases clipped from V and 5 bases from J, the junction kept 7 bases outside the gene matches. Germline assignment: CDR1 MNHEY and CDR2 SVGAGI. The CDR3 sequence: CASSYPTGAGTEAFF. DNA for the CDR3: TGTGCCAGCAGTTACCCGACAGGGGCTGGGACTGAAGCTTTCTTT.

A few counts support this clone. The chain carries TRBV7-9 and TRBJ2-7, with 11 bases fitting TRBD2. The V gene's germline CDR1 is SEHNR and CDR2 FQNEAQ (reference sequence). Germline trimming cut 5 bases from V and 5 bases from J; bases unmatched to any gene: 11. There are 16 residues in the CDR3. The CDR3 spells CASSPPPGLAVDEQYF. Here the CDR3 DNA reads TGTGCCAGCAGCCCCCCTCCGGGACTAGCGGTCGACGAGCAGTACTTC.

This clone was detected a few times. The chain links TRBV7-9 to TRBJ2-3; D is uncertain. The CDR3 consists of 13 residues. V was pared by 5 bases and J by 0 bases, with 6 bases between. The V gene's germline CDR1 is SEHNR and CDR2 FQNEAQ (reference sequence). The DNA for the CDR3 is TGTGCCAGCAGCGGAACTAGCACAGATACGCAGTATTTT. It translates to CASSGTSTDTQYF.